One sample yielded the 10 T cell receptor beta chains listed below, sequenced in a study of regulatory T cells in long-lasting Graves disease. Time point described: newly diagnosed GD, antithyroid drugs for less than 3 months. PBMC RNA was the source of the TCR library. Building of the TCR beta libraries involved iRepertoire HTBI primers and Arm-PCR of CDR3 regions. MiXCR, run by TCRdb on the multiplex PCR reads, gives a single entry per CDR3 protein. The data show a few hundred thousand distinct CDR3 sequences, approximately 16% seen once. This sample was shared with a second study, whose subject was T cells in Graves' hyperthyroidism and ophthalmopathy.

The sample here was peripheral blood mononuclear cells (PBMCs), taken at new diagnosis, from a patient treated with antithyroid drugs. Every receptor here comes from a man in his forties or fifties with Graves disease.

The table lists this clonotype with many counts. CDR3 sequence: CASGPGGATSGNTIYF. Here the CDR3 DNA reads TGCGCCAGCGGGCCCGGAGGGGCGACCTCTGGAAACACCATATATTTT. The gene calls are TRBV5-1 and TRBJ1-3; D possibly corresponds to TRBD1 (5 bases). V lost 7 bases and J 0 bases, leaving 17 bases between the germline ends. Germline V CDR1 and CDR2: SGHRS, YFSETQ. The CDR3 has 16 amino acids.

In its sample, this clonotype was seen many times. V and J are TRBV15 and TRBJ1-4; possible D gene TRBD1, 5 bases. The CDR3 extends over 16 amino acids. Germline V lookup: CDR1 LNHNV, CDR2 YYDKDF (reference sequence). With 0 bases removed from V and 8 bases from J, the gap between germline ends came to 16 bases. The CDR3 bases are TGTGCCACCAGCAGAGATCGCGGGGCGTGGAACGAAAAACTGTTTTTT. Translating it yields CATSRDRGAWNEKLFF. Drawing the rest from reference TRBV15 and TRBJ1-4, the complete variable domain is DAMVIQNPRYQVTQFGKPVTLSCSQTLNHNVMYWYQQKSSQAPKLLFHYYDKDFNNEADTPDNFQSRRPNTSFCFLDIRSPGLGDTAMYLCATSRDRGAWNEKLFFGSGTQLSVL.

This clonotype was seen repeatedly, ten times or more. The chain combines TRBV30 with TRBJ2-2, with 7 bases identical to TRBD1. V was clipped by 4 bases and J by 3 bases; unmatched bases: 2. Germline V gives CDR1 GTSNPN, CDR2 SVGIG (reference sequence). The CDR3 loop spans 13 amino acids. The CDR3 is CAWTGQYTGELFF. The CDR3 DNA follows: TGTGCCTGGACGGGACAGTACACCGGGGAGCTGTTTTTT.

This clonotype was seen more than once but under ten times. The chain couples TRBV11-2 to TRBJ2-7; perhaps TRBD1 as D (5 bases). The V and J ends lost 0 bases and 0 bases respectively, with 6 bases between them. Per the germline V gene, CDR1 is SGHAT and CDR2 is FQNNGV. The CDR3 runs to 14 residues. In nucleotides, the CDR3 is TGTGCCAGCAGCTTAGAGGACACCTCCTACGAGCAGTACTTC. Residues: CASSLEDTSYEQYF.

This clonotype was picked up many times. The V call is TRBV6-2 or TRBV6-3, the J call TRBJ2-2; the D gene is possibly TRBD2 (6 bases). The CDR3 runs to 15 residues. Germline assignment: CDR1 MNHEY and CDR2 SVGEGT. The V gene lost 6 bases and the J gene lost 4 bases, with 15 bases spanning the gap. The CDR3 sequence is CASRRRQGGTGELFF. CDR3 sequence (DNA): TGTGCCAGCAGGCGCCGGCAGGGAGGCACCGGGGAGCTGTTTTTT.

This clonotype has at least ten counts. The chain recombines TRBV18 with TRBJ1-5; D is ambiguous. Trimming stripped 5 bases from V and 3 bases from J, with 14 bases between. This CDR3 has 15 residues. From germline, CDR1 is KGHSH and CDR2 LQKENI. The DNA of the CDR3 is TGTGCCAGCTCATACGGGGTTGGGCACAATCAGCCCCAGCATTTT. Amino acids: CASSYGVGHNQPQHF.

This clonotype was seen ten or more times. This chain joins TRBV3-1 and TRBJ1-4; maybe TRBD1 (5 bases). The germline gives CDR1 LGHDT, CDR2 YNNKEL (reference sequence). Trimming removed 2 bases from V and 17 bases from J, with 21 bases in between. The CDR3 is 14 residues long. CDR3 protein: CASSQLRGPKRVFF. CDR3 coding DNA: TGTGCCAGCAGCCAACTCCGGGGACCCAAAAGGGTTTTTTTT.

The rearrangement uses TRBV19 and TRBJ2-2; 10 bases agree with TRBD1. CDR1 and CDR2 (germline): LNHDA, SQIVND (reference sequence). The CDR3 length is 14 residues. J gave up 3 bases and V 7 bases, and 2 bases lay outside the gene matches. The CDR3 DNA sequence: TGTGCCAGTACGGACAGGGGGGACACCGGGGAGCTGTTTTTT. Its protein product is CASTDRGDTGELFF.

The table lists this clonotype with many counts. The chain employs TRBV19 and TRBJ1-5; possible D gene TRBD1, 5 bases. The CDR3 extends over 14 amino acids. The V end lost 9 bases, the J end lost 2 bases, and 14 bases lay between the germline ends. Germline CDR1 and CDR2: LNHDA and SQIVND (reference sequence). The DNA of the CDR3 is TGTGCCAGCAGCATAAGGGGCGGCAATCAGCCCCAGCATTTT. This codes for CASSIRGGNQPQHF.

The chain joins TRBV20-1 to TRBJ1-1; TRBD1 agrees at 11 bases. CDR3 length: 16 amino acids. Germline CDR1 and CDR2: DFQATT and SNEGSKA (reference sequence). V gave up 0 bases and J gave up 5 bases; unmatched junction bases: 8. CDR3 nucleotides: TGCAGTGCTAGAGACCCCGGGACAGGGGGAGGTACTGAAGCTTTCTTT. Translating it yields CSARDPGTGGGTEAFF.